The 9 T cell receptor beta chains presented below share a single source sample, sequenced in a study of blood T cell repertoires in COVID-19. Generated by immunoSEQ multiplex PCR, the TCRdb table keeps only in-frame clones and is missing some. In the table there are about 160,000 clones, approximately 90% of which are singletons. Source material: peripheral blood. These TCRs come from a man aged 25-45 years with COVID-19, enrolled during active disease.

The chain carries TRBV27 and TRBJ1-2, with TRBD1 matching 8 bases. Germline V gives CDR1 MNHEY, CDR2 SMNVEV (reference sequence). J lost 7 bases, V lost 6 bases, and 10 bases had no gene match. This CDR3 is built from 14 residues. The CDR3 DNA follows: TGTGCCAGCAGGGGAACCGGGACAGGAGGTGGCTACACCTTC. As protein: CASRGTGTGGGYTF.

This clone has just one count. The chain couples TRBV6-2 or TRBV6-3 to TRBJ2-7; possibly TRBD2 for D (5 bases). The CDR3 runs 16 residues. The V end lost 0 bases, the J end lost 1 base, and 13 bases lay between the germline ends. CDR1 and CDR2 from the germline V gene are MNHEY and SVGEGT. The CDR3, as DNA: TGTGCCAGCAGTTACTCGAGGCTAGCTGGATCCTACGAGCAGTACTTC. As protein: CASSYSRLAGSYEQYF.

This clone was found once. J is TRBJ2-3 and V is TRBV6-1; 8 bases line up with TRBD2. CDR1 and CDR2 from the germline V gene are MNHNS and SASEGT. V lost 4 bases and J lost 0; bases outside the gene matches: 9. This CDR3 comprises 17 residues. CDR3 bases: TGTGCCAGCAGTGCTAGATCACTAGCGGCCAGCACAGATACGCAGTATTTT. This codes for CASSARSLAASTDTQYF.

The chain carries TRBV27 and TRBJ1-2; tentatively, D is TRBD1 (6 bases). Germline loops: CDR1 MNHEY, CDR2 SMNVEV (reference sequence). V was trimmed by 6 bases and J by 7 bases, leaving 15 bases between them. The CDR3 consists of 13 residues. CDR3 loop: CASSDEQGLGYTF. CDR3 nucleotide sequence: TGTGCCAGCAGCGACGAACAGGGTCTTGGCTACACCTTC.

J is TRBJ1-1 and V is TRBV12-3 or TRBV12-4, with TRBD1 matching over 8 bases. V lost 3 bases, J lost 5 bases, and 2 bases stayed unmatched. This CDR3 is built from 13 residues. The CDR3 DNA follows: TGTGCCAGCAGTTTTAGGGACAGGACTGAAGCTTTCTTT. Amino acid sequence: CASSFRDRTEAFF.

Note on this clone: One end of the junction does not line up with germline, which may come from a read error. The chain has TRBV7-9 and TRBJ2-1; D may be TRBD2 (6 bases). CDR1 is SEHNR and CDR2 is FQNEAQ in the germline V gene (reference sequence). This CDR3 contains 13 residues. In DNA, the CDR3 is TGTGCCAGCAGCTTAGCGAGCGGGTCGAGCGTGGTCTTC. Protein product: CASSLASGSSVVF.

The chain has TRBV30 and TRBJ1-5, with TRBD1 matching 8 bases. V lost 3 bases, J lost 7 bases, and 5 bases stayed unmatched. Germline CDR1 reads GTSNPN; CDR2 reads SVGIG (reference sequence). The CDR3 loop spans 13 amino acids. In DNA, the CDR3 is TGTGCCTGGAGCCCAGGGGGCGGACAGCCCCAGCATTTT. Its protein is CAWSPGGGQPQHF.

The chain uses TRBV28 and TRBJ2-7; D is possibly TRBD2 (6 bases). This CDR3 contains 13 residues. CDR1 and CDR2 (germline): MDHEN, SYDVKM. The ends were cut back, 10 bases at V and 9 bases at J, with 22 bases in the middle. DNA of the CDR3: TGTGCCACCTTGGGACCAAGTCCGGAGGGGCAGTACTTC. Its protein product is CATLGPSPEGQYF. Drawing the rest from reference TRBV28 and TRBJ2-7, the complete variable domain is DVKVTQSSRYLVKRTGEKVFLECVQDMDHENMFWYRQDPGLGLRLIYFSYDVKMKEKGDIPEGYSVSREKKERFSLILESASTNQTSMYLCATLGPSPEGQYFGPGTRLTVT.

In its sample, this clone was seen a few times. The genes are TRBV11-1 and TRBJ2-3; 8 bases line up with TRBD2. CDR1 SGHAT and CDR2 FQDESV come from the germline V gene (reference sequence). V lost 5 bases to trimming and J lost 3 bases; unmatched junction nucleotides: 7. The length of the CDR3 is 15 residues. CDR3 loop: CASSPGTSGTDTQYF. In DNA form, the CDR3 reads TGTGCCAGCAGCCCAGGGACTAGTGGGACAGATACGCAGTATTTT.